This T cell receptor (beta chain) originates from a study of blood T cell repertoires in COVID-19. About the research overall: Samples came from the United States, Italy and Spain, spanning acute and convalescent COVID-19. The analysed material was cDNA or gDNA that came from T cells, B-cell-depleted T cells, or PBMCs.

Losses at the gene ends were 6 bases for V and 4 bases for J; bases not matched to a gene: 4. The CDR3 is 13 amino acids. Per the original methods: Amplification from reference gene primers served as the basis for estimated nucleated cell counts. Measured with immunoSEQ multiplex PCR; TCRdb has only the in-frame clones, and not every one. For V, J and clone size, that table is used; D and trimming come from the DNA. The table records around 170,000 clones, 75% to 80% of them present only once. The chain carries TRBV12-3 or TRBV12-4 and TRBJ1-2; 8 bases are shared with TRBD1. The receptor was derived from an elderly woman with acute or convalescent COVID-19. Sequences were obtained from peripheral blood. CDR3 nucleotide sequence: TGTGCCAGCAGCCTCACAGGGGGCTATGGCTACACCTTC. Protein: CASSLTGGYGYTF.